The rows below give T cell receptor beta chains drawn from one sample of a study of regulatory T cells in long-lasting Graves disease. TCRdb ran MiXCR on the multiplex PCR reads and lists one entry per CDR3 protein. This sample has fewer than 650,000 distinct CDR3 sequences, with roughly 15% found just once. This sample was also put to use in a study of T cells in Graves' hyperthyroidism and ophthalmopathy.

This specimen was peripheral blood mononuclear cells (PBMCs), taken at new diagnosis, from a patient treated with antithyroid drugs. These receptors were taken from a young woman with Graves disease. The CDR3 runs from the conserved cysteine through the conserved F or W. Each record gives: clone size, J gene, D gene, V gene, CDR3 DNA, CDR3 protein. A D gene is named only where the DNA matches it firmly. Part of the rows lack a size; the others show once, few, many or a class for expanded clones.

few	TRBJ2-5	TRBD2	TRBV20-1	TGCAGTGCTAGGGCGCTAGCGGGCAAAGAGACCCAGTACTTC	CSARALAGKETQYF
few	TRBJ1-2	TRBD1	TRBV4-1	TGCGCCAGCAGTCCCACCGGGACAGATTTTGGCTACACCTTC	CASSPTGTDFGYTF
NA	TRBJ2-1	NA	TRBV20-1	TGCAGTGCTTTCTTACTGAGCTCCTACAATGAGCAGTTCTTC	CSAFLLSSYNEQFF
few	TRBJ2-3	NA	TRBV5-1	TGCGCCAGCAGCTCCAATAGTAGGGATACGCAGTATTTT	CASSSNSRDTQYF
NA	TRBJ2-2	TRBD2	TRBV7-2	TGTGCCAGCAGCCAGGGACTAGCGGGAGTCCCCGGGGAGCTGTTTTTT	CASSQGLAGVPGELFF
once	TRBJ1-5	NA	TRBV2	TGTGCCAGCAGTCAACTTGGGGGCAATCGGCCCCAGCATTTT	CASSQLGGNRPQHF
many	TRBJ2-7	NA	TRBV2	TGTGCCAGCAGTCGGAGTTCCCGGGGCATCTCCGAGCAGTACTTC	CASSRSSRGISEQYF
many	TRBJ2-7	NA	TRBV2	TGTGCCAGCAGTGCCCCGTACGAGCAGTACTTC	CASSAPYEQYF
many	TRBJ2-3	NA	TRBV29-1	TGCAGCGTTGGCCCGGAGGGCACAGATACGCAGTATTTT	CSVGPEGTDTQYF
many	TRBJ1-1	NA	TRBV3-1	TGTGCCAGCAGCCGCACGGCTGGAAACACTGAAGCTTTCTTT	CASSRTAGNTEAFF
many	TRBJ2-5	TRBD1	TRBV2	TGTGCCAGCACTACCACAGGGGGCCGGGAGACCCAGTACTTC	CASTTTGGRETQYF
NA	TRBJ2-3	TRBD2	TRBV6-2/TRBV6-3	TGTGCCAGCTCCCTGTCCGGGACTAGCGGGAGTGGGGATACGCAGTATTTT	CASSLSGTSGSGDTQYF
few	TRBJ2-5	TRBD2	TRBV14	TGTGCCAGCAGCCAATCTAGCGGGATGCGGACCCAGTACTTC	CASSQSSGMRTQYF
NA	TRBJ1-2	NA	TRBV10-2	TGCGCCAGCCGGGTGAATAACTATGGCTACACCTTC	CASRVNNYGYTF
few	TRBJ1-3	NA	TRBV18	TGTGCCAGCTCACCAGCAGGATTTGGAAACACCATATATTTT	CASSPAGFGNTIYF
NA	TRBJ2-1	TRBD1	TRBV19	TGTGCCAGTAGTCCCATCGGGGACAGGGGGCATTGGGAGCAGTTCTTC	CASSPIGDRGHWEQFF